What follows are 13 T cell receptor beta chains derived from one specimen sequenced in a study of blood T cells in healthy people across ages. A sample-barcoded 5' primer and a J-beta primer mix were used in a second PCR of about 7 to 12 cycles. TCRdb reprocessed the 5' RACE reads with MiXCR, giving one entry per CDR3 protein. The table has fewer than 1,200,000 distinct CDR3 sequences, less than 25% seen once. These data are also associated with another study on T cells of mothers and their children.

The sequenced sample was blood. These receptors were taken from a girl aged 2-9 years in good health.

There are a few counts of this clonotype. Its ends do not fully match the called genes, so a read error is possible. The CDR3 loop is CASSITGTGDEQFF. DNA of the CDR3: TGTGCCAGCAGCATAACCGGGACAGGGGATGAGCAGTTCTTC. This rearrangement joins TRBV7-3 to TRBJ2-1; 10 bases are shared with TRBD1. Germline V lookup: CDR1 SGHTA, CDR2 FQGTGA. CDR3 length equals 14 residues.

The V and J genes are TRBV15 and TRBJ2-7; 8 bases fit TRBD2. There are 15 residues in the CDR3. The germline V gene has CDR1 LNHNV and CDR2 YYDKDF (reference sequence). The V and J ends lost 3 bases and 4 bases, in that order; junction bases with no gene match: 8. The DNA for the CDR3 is TGTGCCACCAGCAGGGGATTAGCGGGACCTTACGAGCAGTACTTC. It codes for CATSRGLAGPYEQYF.

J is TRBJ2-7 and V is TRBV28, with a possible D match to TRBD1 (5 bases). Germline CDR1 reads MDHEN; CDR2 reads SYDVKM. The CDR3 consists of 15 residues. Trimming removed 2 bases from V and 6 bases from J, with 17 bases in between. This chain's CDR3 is CASSLDVAGMGEQYF. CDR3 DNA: TGTGCCAGCAGTTTAGACGTCGCAGGGATGGGCGAGCAGTACTTC. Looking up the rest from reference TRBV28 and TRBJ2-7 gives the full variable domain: DVKVTQSSRYLVKRTGEKVFLECVQDMDHENMFWYRQDPGLGLRLIYFSYDVKMKEKGDIPEGYSVSREKKERFSLILESASTNQTSMYLCASSLDVAGMGEQYFGPGTRLTVT.

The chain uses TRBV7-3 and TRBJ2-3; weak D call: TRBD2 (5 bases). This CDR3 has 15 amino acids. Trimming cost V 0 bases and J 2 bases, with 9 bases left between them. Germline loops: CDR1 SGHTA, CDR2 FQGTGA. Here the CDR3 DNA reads TGTGCCAGCAGCTTAACGGGGAGTAACACAGATACGCAGTATTTT. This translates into CASSLTGSNTDTQYF.

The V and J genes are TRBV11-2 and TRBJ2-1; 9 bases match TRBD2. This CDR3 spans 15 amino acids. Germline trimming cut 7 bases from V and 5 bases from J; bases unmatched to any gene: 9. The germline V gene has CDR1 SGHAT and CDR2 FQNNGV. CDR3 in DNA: TGTGCCAGCAAAAAGGCGGGGGGGCCAAACAATGAGCAGTTCTTC. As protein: CASKKAGGPNNEQFF.

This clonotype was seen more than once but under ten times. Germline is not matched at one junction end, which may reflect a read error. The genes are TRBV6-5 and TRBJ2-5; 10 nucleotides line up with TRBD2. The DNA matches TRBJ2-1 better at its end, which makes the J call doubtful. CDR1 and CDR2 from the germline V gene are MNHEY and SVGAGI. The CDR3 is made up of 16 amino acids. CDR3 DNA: TGTGCCTGCAGTTCGCCCGGACTAGCGGTATTGGGTGAGCAGTTCTTC. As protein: CACSSPGLAVLGEQFF.

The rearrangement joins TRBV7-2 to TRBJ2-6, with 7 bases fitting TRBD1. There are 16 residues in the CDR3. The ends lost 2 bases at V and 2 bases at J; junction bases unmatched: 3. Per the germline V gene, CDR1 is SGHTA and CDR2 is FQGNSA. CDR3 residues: CASSLSGTAGANVLTF. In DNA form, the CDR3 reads TGTGCCAGCAGCTTATCGGGGACAGCTGGGGCCAACGTCCTGACTTTC.

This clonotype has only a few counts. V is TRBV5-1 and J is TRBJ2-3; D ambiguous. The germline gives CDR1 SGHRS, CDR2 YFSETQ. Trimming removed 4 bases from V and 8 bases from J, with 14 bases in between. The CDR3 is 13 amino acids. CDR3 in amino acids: CASSPGLGFTQYF. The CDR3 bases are TGCGCCAGCAGCCCGGGCTTAGGGTTTACGCAGTATTTT.

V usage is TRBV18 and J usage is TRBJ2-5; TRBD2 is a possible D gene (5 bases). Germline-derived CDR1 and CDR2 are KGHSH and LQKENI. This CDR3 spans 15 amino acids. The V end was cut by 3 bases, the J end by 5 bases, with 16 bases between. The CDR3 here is CASSPTSTPGETQYF. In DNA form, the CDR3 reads TGTGCCAGCTCACCTACCTCCACCCCGGGGGAGACCCAGTACTTC.

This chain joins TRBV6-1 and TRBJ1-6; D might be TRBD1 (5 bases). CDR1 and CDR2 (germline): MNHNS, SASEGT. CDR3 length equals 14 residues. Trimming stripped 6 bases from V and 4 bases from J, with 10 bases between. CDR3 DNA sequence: TGTGCCAGCAGGGGGACGGGGTATAATTCACCCCTCCACTTT. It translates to CASRGTGYNSPLHF.

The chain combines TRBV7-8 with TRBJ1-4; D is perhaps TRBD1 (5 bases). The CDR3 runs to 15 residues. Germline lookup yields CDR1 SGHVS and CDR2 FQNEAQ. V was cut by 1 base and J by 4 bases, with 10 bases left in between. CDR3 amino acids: CASSLGGVRNEKLFF. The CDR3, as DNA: TGTGCCAGCAGCTTAGGGGGGGTCCGTAATGAAAAACTGTTTTTT.

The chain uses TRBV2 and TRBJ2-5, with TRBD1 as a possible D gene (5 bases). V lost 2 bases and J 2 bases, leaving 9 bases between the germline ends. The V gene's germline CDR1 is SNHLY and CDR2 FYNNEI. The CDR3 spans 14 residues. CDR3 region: CASSEMDTQETQYF. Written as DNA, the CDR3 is TGTGCCAGCAGTGAAATGGACACTCAAGAGACCCAGTACTTC.

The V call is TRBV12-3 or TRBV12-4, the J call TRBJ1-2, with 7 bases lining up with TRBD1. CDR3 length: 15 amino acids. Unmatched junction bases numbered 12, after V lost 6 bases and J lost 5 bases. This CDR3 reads CASSEQQGTGYGYTF. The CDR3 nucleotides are TGTGCCAGCAGCGAGCAACAGGGGACTGGGTATGGCTACACCTTC.